The 5 T cell receptor beta chains in this list originate from one sample, sequenced in a study of CXCR3-negative and CXCR3-positive naive CD8 T cells (dated by TCRdb to between 2018 and 2021). Overall study results and their limits: Compared with CXCR3-negative naive cells, CXCR3-positive naive cells had TRB CDR3s with higher hydrophobicity (lower Kidera factor 4), lower energy, and higher strength and volume indices.

No antigen has been assigned to these receptors. Data came from a NextSeq 550. The Human TCR Profiling Kit (MiLaboratory) was used to prepare UMI-labeled 5' RACE TRB cDNA libraries. TCRdb reprocessed the reads and lists each CDR3 protein sequence as a single entry, with no DNA. The data table for this sample lists some 99,000 distinct CDR3 sequences. The top ten clonotypes cover 1.1% of the sample. The sample was naive CXCR3+ CD8+ T cells from blood. In light of the paper, this sample's cell subset or site label describes: CD45RO-CCR7+CD27+CD95- naive CD8+ T cells expressing CXCR3 (TNR3+). Source of these receptors: a human donor in good health. Some clones in this sample may be carry-over from other donors' samples.

This chain links TRBV6-2 or TRBV6-3 with TRBJ2-7. CDR1 is MNHEY, CDR2 SVGEGT, per germline. The CDR3 spans 12 residues. This CDR3 reads CACGRHSYEQYF.

This chain uses TRBV25-1 with TRBJ2-5; TCRdb's D call of TRBD1 is untestable without DNA. Germline loops: CDR1 MGHDK, CDR2 SYGVNS. The CDR3 covers 17 residues. The CDR3 region is CASSPPGSQPLQETQYF.

The rearrangement joins TRBV29-1 to TRBJ1-2; TCRdb lists TRBD1, though no DNA is available to test this call. CDR1 is SQVTM and CDR2 is ANQGSEA in the germline V gene. The CDR3 contains 14 residues. The CDR3 here is CSVELEGAGYGYTF.

This sequence joins TRBV7-6 and TRBJ2-1; TCRdb returns TRBD2, unconfirmable since there is no DNA. CDR1 and CDR2 from the germline V gene are SGHVS and FNYEAQ. The CDR3 runs 16 residues. CDR3 amino acids: CASSLEGGEALYERFF. Variable domain in full (rest from reference TRBV7-6 and TRBJ2-1): GAGVSQSPRYKVTKRGQDVALRCDPISGHVSLYWYRQALGQGPEFLTYFNYEAQQDKSGLPNDRFSAERPEGSISTLTIQRTEQRDSAMYRCASSLEGGEALYERFFGPGTRLTVL.

The chain employs TRBV2 and TRBJ1-4; TCRdb's D gene call, TRBD1, goes unchecked for lack of DNA. Germline V gene sequence: CDR1 SNHLY, CDR2 FYNNEI. The CDR3 is made up of 12 amino acids. The CDR3 loop is CASYGQGEKLFF.